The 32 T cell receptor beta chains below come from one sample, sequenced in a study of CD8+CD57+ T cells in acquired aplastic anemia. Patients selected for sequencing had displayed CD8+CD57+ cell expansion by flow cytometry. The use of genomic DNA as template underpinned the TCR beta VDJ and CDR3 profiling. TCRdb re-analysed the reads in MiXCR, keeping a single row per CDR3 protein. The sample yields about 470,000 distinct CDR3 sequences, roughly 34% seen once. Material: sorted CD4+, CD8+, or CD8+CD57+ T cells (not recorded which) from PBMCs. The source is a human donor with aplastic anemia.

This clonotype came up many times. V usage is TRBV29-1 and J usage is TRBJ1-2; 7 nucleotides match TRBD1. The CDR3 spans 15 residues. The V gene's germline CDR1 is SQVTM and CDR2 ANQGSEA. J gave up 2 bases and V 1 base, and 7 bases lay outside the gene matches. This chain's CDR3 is CSVEAWTGSNYGYTF. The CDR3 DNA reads TGCAGCGTTGAAGCCTGGACAGGATCGAACTATGGCTACACCTTC.

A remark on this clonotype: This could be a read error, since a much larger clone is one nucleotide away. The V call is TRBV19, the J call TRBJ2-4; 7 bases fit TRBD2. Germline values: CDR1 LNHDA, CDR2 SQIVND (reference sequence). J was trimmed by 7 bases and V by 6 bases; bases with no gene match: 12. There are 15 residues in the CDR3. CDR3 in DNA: TGTGCCAGTAGGACTAGCAGGCGCCCTCCCAACATTCAGTACTTC. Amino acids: CASRTSRRPPNIQYF.

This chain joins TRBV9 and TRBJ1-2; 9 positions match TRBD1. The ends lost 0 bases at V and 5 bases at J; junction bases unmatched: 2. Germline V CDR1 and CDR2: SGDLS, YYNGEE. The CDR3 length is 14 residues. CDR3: CASSVAGQGYGYTF. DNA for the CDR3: TGTGCCAGCAGCGTAGCGGGACAGGGTTATGGCTACACCTTC. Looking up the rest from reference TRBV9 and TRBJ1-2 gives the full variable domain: DSGVTQTPKHLITATGQRVTLRCSPRSGDLSVYWYQQSLDQGLQFLIQYYNGEERAKGNILERFSAQQFPDLHSELNLSSLELGDSALYFCASSVAGQGYGYTFGSGTRLTVV.

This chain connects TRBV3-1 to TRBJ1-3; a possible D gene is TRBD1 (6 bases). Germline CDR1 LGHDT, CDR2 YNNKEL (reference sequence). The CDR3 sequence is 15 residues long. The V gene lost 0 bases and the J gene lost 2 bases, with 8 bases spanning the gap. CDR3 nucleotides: TGTGCCAGCAGCCAAGAGCACAGGGCTGGAAACACCATATATTTT. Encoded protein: CASSQEHRAGNTIYF.

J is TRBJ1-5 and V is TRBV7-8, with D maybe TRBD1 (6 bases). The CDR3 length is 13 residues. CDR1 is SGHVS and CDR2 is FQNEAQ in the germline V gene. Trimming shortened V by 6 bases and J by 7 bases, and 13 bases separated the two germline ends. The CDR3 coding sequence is TGTGCCAGCAGACAGGGACGGGACCAGCCCCAGCATTTT. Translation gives CASRQGRDQPQHF.

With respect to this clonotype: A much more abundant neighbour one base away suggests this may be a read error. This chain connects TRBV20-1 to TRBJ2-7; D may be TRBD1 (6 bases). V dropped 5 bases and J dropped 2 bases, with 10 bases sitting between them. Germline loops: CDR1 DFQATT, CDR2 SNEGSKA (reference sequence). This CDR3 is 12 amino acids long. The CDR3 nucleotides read TGCAGTGCTGGAAAGGGGGCCTACGAGCAGTACTTC. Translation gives CSAGKGAYEQYF.

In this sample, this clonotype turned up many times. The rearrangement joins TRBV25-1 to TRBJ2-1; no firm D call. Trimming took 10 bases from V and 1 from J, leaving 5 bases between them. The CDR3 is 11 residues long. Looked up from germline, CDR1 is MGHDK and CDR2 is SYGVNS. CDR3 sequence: CATQSYNEQFF. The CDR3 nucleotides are TGTGCCACCCAGTCCTACAATGAGCAGTTCTTC.

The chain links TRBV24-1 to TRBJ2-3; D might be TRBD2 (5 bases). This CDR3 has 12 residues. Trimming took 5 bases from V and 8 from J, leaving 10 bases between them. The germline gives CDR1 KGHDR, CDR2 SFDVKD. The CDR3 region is CATSGSGGTQYF. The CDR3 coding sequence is TGTGCCACCAGTGGGAGTGGAGGTACGCAGTATTTT.

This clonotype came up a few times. This CDR3 reads CASINRDVNYGYTF. CDR3 sequence (DNA): TGTGCCAGCATTAACCGGGACGTGAACTATGGCTACACCTTC. The genes are TRBV2 and TRBJ1-2; a weak D match, TRBD1 (5 bases). CDR1 is SNHLY and CDR2 is FYNNEI in the germline V gene. The CDR3 length is 14 residues. V was clipped by 7 bases and J by 2 bases, with 14 bases between them. Using reference TRBV2 and TRBJ1-2 for the parts outside the CDR3, the full variable domain is EPEVTQTPSHQVTQMGQEVILRCVPISNHLYFYWYRQILGQKVEFLVSFYNNEISEKSEIFDDQFSVERPDGSNFTLKIRSTKLEDSAMYFCASINRDVNYGYTFGSGTRLTVV.

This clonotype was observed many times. CDR3 sequence: CSAAIGSASTDTQYF. Here the CDR3 DNA reads TGCAGTGCTGCGATCGGTAGCGCAAGCACAGATACGCAGTATTTT. This chain links TRBV20-1 with TRBJ2-3; tentatively, D is TRBD2 (5 bases). CDR1 and CDR2 from the germline V gene are DFQATT and SNEGSKA (reference sequence). Trimming removed 5 bases at V and 0 bases at J, with 15 bases between. The CDR3 sequence is 15 residues long.

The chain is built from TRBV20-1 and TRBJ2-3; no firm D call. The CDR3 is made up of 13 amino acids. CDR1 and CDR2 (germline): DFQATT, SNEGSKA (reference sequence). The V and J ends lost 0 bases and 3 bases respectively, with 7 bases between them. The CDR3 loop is CSARDSNTDTQYF. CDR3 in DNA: TGCAGTGCTAGAGATTCAAATACAGATACGCAGTATTTT.

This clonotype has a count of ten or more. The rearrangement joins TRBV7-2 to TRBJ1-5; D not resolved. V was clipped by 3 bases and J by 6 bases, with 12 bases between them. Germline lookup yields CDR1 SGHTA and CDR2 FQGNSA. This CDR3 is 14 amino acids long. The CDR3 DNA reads TGTGCCAGCAGCTTGGTGGGAGGAGGTCAGCCCCAGCATTTT. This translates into CASSLVGGGQPQHF.

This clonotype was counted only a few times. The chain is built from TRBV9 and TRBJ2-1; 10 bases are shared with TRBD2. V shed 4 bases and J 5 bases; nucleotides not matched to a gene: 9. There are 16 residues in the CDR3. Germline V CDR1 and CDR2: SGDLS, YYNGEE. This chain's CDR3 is CASSKSGGAHHNEQFF. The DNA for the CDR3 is TGTGCCAGCAGCAAAAGCGGGGGGGCCCACCACAATGAGCAGTTCTTC.

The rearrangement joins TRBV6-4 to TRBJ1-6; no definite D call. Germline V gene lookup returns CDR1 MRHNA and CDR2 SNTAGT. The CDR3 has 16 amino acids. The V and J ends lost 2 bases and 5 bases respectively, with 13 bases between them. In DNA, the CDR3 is TGTGCCAGCAGTGACCTGGGATTGGAAAATAATTCACCCCTCCACTTT. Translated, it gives CASSDLGLENNSPLHF.

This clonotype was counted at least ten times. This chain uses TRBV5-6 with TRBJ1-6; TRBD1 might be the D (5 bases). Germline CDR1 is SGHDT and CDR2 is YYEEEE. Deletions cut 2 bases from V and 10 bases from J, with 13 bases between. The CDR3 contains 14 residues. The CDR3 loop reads CASSLGEIASPLHF. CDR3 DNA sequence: TGTGCCAGCAGCTTAGGGGAGATAGCCTCACCCCTCCACTTT.

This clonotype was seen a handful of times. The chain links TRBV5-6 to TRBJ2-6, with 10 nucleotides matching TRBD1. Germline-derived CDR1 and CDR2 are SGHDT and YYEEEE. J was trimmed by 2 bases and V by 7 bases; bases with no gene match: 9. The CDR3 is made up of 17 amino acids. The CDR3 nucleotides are TGTGCCAGCGGACAGACAGGGGGCTTGGCTGGGGCCAACGTCCTGACTTTC. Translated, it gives CASGQTGGLAGANVLTF. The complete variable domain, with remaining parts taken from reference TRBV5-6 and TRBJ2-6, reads DAGVTQSPTHLIKTRGQQVTLRCSPKSGHDTVSWYQQALGQGPQFIFQYYEEEERQRGNFPDRFSGHQFPNYSSELNVNALLLGDSALYLCASGQTGGLAGANVLTFGAGSRLTVL.

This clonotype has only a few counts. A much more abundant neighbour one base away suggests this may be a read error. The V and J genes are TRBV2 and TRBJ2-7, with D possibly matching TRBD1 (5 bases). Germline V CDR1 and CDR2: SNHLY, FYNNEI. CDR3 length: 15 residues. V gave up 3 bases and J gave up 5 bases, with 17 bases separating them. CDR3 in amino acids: CASSDRRQTRNEQYF. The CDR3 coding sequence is TGTGCCAGCAGTGACAGGCGACAGACCAGAAACGAGCAGTACTTC.

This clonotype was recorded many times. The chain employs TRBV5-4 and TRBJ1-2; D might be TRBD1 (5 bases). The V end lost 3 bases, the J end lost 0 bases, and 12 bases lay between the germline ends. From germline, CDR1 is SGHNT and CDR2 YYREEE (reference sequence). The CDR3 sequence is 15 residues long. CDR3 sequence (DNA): TGTGCCAGCAGCTCCTTTCGGGGGGCTAACTATGGCTACACCTTC. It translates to CASSSFRGANYGYTF.

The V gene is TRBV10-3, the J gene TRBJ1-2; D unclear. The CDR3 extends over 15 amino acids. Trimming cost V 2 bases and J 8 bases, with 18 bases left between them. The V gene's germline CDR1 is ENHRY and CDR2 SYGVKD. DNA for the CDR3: TGTGCCATCAGTGAGGGGGAGGGCAGTTCCTGGGGCTACACCTTC. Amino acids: CAISEGEGSSWGYTF.

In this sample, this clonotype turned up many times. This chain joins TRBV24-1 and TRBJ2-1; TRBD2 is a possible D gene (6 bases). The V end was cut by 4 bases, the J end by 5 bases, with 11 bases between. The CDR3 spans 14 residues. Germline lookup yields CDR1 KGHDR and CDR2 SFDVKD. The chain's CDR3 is CATSDGLNNNEQFF. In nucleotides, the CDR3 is TGTGCCACCAGTGACGGACTAAATAACAATGAGCAGTTCTTC.

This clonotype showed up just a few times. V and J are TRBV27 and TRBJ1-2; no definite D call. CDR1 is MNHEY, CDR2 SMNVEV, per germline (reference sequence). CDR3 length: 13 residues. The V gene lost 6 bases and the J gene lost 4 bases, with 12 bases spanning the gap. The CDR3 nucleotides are TGTGCCAGCAGCTCGAACGGCGGCTATGGCTACACCTTC. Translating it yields CASSSNGGYGYTF.

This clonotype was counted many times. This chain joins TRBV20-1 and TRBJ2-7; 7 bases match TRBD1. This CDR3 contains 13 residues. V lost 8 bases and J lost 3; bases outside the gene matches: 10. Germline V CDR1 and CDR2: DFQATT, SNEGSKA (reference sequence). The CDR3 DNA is TGCAGTACTTCCAGACAGGGTCACTACGAGCAGTACTTC. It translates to CSTSRQGHYEQYF.

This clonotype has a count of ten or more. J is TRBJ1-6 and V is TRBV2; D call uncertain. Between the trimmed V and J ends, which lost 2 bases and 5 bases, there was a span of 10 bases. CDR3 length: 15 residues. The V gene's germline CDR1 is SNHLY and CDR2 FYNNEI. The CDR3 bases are TGTGCCAGCAGTGAATCCGGACTCAATAATTCACCCCTCCACTTT. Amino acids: CASSESGLNNSPLHF.

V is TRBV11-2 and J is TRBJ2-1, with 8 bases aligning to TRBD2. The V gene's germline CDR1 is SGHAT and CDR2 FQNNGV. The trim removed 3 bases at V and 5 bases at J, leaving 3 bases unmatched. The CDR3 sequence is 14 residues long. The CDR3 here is CASSFRAGDNEQFF. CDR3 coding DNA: TGTGCCAGCAGCTTCCGAGCGGGGGACAATGAGCAGTTCTTC. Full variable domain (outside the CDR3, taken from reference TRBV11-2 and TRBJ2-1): EAGVAQSPRYKIIEKRQSVAFWCNPISGHATLYWYQQILGQGPKLLIQFQNNGVVDDSQLPKDRFSAERLKGVDSTLKIQPAKLEDSAVYLCASSFRAGDNEQFFGPGTRLTVL.

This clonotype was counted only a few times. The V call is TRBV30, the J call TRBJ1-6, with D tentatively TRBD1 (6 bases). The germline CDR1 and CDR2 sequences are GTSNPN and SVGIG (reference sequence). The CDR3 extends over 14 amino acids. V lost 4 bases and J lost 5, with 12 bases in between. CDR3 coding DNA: TGTGCCTGGACGGGGACACTCAATAATTCACCCCTCCACTTT. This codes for CAWTGTLNNSPLHF.

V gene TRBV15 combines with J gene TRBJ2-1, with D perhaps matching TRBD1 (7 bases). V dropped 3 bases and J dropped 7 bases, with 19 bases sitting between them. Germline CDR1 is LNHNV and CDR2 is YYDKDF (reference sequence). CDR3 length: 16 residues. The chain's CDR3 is CATSSSRGAQGNEQFF. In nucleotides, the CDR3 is TGTGCCACCAGCAGTTCCCGCGGGGCACAGGGGAATGAGCAGTTCTTC.

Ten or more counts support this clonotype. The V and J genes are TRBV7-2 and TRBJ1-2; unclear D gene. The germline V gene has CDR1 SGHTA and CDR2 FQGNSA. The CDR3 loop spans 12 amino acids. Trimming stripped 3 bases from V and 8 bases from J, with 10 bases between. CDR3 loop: CASSFRVEGYTF. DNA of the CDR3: TGTGCCAGCAGCTTCCGAGTAGAGGGCTACACCTTC.

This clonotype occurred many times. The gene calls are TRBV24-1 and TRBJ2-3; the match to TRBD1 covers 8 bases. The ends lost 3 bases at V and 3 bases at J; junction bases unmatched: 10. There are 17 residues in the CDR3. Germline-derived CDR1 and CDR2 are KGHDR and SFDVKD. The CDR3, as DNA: TGTGCCACCAGTGATCCTACGACAGGGGTAGGTACAGATACGCAGTATTTT. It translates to CATSDPTTGVGTDTQYF.

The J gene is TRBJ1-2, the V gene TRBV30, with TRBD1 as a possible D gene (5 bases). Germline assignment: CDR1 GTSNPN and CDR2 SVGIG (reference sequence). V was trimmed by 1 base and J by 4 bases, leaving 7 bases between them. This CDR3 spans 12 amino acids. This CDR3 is CAWSGGAYGYTF. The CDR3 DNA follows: TGTGCCTGGAGTGGCGGGGCCTATGGCTACACCTTC.

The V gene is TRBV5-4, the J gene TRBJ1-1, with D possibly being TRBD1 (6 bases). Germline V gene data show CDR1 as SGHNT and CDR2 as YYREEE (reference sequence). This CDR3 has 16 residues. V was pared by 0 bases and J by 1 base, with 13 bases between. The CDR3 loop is CASSLEAQGKNTEAFF. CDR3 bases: TGTGCCAGCAGCTTGGAAGCACAGGGTAAGAACACTGAAGCTTTCTTT.

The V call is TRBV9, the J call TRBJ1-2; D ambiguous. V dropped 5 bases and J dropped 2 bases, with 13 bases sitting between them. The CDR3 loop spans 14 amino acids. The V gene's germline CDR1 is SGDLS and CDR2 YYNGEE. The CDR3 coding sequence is TGTGCCAGCAGAGAAGCAAAACCAAACTATGGCTACACCTTC. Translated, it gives CASREAKPNYGYTF.

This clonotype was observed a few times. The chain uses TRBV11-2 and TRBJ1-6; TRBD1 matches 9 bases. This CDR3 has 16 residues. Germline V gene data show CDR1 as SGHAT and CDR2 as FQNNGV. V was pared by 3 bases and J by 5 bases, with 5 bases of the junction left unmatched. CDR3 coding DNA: TGTGCCAGCAGCTTTGGACAGGGGCCGGATAATTCACCCCTCCACTTT. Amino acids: CASSFGQGPDNSPLHF.